The 20 T cell receptor beta chains given below trace back to one sample, sequenced in a study of blood T cell repertoires in COVID-19. Sequencing was performed with immunoSEQ multiplex PCR; in TCRdb, only in-frame clones are kept and a portion is missing. Among about 170,000 clones listed, approximately 86% were seen once. Sequencing was done on a sample of peripheral blood. These receptor sequences come from a man aged 55 to 70 who had recovered from COVID-19.

This clone was counted only a few times. The chain links TRBV5-4 to TRBJ1-2; D is perhaps TRBD1 (5 bases). V was shortened by 1 base and J by 6 bases, with 7 bases between the two germline ends. This CDR3 region has 12 residues. CDR1 and CDR2 from the germline V gene are SGHNT and YYREEE (reference sequence). For the CDR3, the DNA is TGTGCCAGCAGCTTGCTAGGGGATGGCTACACCTTC. Translated: CASSLLGDGYTF.

The rearrangement links TRBV3-1 (or the pseudogene TRBV3-2) to TRBJ1-2; 7 nucleotides line up with TRBD1. J gave up 4 bases and V 0 bases, and 8 bases lay outside the gene matches. Germline lookup yields CDR1 LGHDT and CDR2 YNNKEL (reference sequence). The CDR3 is 16 amino acids. Here the CDR3 DNA reads TGTGCCAGCAGCCAAGATTTCAGGGACAGACTCTATGGCTACACCTTC. Its translation: CASSQDFRDRLYGYTF.

The V call is TRBV5-1, the J call TRBJ1-3, with a tentative D call TRBD1 (5 bases). Trimming cost V 4 bases and J 0 bases, with 11 bases left between them. The CDR3 sequence is 15 residues long. Germline CDR1 is SGHRS and CDR2 is YFSETQ. The CDR3 protein is CASSRRGDSGNTIYF. The CDR3 DNA is TGCGCCAGCAGCAGGCGGGGGGACTCTGGAAACACCATATATTTT.

This clone was observed a single time. The chain joins TRBV11-3 to TRBJ2-2; the match to TRBD1 covers 7 bases. This CDR3 spans 15 amino acids. CDR1 is SGHNT and CDR2 is YENEEA in the germline V gene. V was clipped by 3 bases and J by 1 base; unmatched bases: 2. The CDR3 is CASSFGTENTGELFF. The DNA of the CDR3 is TGTGCCAGCAGCTTCGGGACAGAGAACACCGGGGAGCTGTTTTTT. Full variable domain (outside the CDR3, taken from reference TRBV11-3 and TRBJ2-2): EAGVVQSPRYKIIEKKQPVAFWCNPISGHNTLYWYLQNLGQGPELLIRYENEEAVDDSQLPKDRFSAERLKGVDSTLKIQPAELGDSAVYLCASSFGTENTGELFFGEGSRLTVL.

The chain combines TRBV7-6 with TRBJ2-2, with D possibly being TRBD1 (5 bases). The CDR3 covers 13 residues. CDR1 and CDR2 (germline): SGHVS, FNYEAQ. Trimming pared 8 bases from V and 3 bases from J, leaving 10 bases between. CDR3 amino acids: CASGARYTGELFF. CDR3 DNA sequence: TGTGCCAGCGGGGCTCGGTACACCGGGGAGCTGTTTTTT.

The chain combines TRBV18 with TRBJ1-1; 7 bases are shared with TRBD1. The V gene end was trimmed by 2 bases and the J gene end by 1 base; junction bases not matched to a gene: 4. The CDR3 contains 15 residues. Germline-derived CDR1 and CDR2 are KGHSH and LQKENI. Written as DNA, the CDR3 is TGTGCCAGCTCACCAATGACAGGGTCGAACACTGAAGCTTTCTTT. Protein product: CASSPMTGSNTEAFF. The whole variable domain, remainder taken from reference TRBV18 and TRBJ1-1, is NAGVMQNPRHLVRRRGQEARLRCSPMKGHSHVYWYRQLPEEGLKFMVYLQKENIIDESGMPKERFSAEFPKEGPSILRIQQVVRGDSAAYFCASSPMTGSNTEAFFGQGTRLTVV.

J is TRBJ1-5 and V is TRBV7-9, with D possibly being TRBD1 (6 bases). Germline V gives CDR1 SEHNR, CDR2 FQNEAQ (reference sequence). Trimming left V 4 bases short and J 0 bases short, with 10 bases between. CDR3 size: 15 residues. CDR3 region: CASSSEGGSNQPQHF. The CDR3 DNA is TGTGCCAGCAGCTCCGAAGGGGGTAGCAATCAGCCCCAGCATTTT.

This clone qualifies as medium-sized (0.01 to 0.1%). In the same sample, other DNA sequences code for this CDR3. V is TRBV5-1 and J is TRBJ2-7; 7 bases are shared with TRBD2. The ends lost 0 bases at V and 4 bases at J; junction bases unmatched: 4. The CDR3 extends over 14 amino acids. The germline V gene encodes CDR1 SGHRS and CDR2 YFSETQ. DNA of the CDR3: TGCGCCAGCAGCTTGGAGGGGAGGGCTTACGAGCAGTACTTC. Translation: CASSLEGRAYEQYF.

The chain is built from TRBV7-2 and TRBJ1-1; no clear D gene. Trimming pared 2 bases from V and 3 bases from J, leaving 7 bases between. In germline, CDR1 is SGHTA, CDR2 FQGNSA. The CDR3 covers 13 residues. The CDR3 region has the DNA TGTGCCAGCAGCTTAATGTCGGACACTGAAGCTTTCTTT. It is translated as CASSLMSDTEAFF.

This sequence joins TRBV4-1 and TRBJ1-2; D unclear. The CDR3 runs to 12 residues. CDR1 and CDR2 (germline): MGHRA, YSYEKL. The V gene lost 3 bases and the J gene lost 8 bases, with 10 bases spanning the gap. The CDR3 is CASSHSGRGYTF. Here the CDR3 DNA reads TGCGCCAGCAGCCACTCCGGGAGGGGCTACACCTTC.

CDR3 sequence (DNA): TGTGCCAGCAGCGCAGGGGACAGGGGAAACGAAAAACTGTTTTTT. It encodes CASSAGDRGNEKLFF. The chain couples TRBV5-4 to TRBJ1-4; 10 bases are a match to TRBD1. The CDR3 runs to 15 residues. The junction had 8 bases not matched to a gene; V was cut back by 4 bases and J by 8 bases. Germline V gene lookup returns CDR1 SGHNT and CDR2 YYREEE (reference sequence).

CDR3 amino acids: CASSLTGGGELFF. CDR3 nucleotides: TGTGCCAGCAGCCTCACAGGGGGTGGGGAGCTGTTTTTT. This sequence joins TRBV3-1 (or the pseudogene TRBV3-2) and TRBJ2-2; 8 nucleotides match TRBD1. Germline V CDR1 and CDR2: LGHDT, YNNKEL (reference sequence). V was pared by 4 bases and J by 8 bases, with 3 bases of the junction left unmatched. The CDR3 consists of 13 residues.

The CDR3 reads CASSRTGTGSYEQYF. The DNA of the CDR3 is TGTGCCAGCAGCCGGACCGGGACAGGCAGTTACGAGCAGTACTTC. V usage is TRBV5-4 and J usage is TRBJ2-7; 8 bases match TRBD1. CDR3 length: 15 amino acids. The V segment lost 4 bases and the J segment 4 bases; nucleotides outside the gene matches: 10. In germline, CDR1 is SGHNT, CDR2 YYREEE (reference sequence).

The chain joins TRBV5-1 to TRBJ1-1, with D possibly matching TRBD1 (6 bases). V was cut by 5 bases and J by 1 base, with 15 bases left in between. The CDR3 length is 15 residues. The germline CDR1 and CDR2 sequences are SGHRS and YFSETQ. The CDR3 reads CASSPAGGPNTEAFF. The CDR3 coding sequence is TGCGCCAGCAGTCCGGCGGGGGGCCCGAACACTGAAGCTTTCTTT.

DNA of the CDR3: TGTGCCTGGAGTGTGTCCGGCGGGGAGCAGTACTTC. Its translation: CAWSVSGGEQYF. The chain has TRBV30 and TRBJ2-7; D perhaps matches TRBD2 (5 bases). This CDR3 is built from 12 residues. From germline, CDR1 is GTSNPN and CDR2 SVGIG (reference sequence). The V and J ends lost 0 bases and 7 bases respectively, with 10 bases between them.

This chain joins TRBV18 and TRBJ1-1, with D perhaps matching TRBD1 (6 bases). Germline V gene data show CDR1 as KGHSH and CDR2 as LQKENI. The germline V and J ends were trimmed by 6 bases and 1 base, with 15 bases remaining between them. The CDR3 runs to 15 residues. The CDR3 nucleotides read TGTGCCAGCTCCCCAGGGGCAGGGGAGAACACTGAAGCTTTCTTT. Translation gives CASSPGAGENTEAFF.

The CDR3, as DNA: TGTGCCAGCAGCGCCCGGGAGAGGGTAACAGCTTTCTTT. This translates into CASSARERVTAFF. The chain is built from TRBV7-2 and TRBJ1-1; D gene uncertain. Trimming pared 5 bases from V and 10 bases from J, leaving 17 bases between. The CDR3 length is 13 residues. CDR1 is SGHTA and CDR2 is FQGNSA in the germline V gene.

The chain couples TRBV5-1 to TRBJ2-3; 8 positions agree with TRBD2. This CDR3 spans 16 amino acids. V gave up 1 base and J gave up 2 bases; unmatched junction bases: 6. Germline CDR1 is SGHRS and CDR2 is YFSETQ. CDR3 nucleotides: TGCGCCAGCAGCTTGTTTTCGGGGGGGGACACAGATACGCAGTATTTT. Residues: CASSLFSGGDTDTQYF.

The chain carries TRBV7-2 and TRBJ1-6; the D gene is possibly TRBD1 (5 bases). Trimming took off 5 bases at V and 9 bases at J, with 11 bases between the two ends. CDR1 and CDR2 from the germline V gene are SGHTA and FQGNSA. This CDR3 comprises 13 residues. CDR3 loop: CASSPATASPLHF. The CDR3 coding sequence is TGTGCCAGCAGCCCAGCGACAGCTTCACCCCTCCACTTT.

This chain joins TRBV6-5 and TRBJ2-7; 8 bases align to TRBD1. Germline V gene data show CDR1 as MNHEY and CDR2 as SVGAGI. The junction had 4 bases not matched to a gene; V was cut back by 5 bases and J by 4 bases. The CDR3 contains 13 residues. CDR3 DNA sequence: TGTGCCAGCAGTACCGGGACAGGTTACGAGCAGTACTTC. Amino acid sequence: CASSTGTGYEQYF.